This T cell receptor (beta chain) originates from a study of blood T cell repertoires in COVID-19. At the level of the study: The origin of the acute and convalescent COVID-19 samples was the United States, Italy and Spain. T cells, B-cell-depleted T cells, or PBMCs provided the cDNA or gDNA that served as material.

This CDR3 contains 15 residues. CDR1 is SGHTS and CDR2 is YDEGEE in the germline V gene. J lost 4 bases, V lost 4 bases, and 9 bases had no gene match. In the original processing: For nucleated cells, counts were estimated from reference gene primer amplification. Libraries were prepared by immunoSEQ multiplex PCR; TCRdb keeps only in-frame clonotypes and omits some of them. That table supplies the V and J calls and clone size; D and trimming were determined from the DNA. Among approximately 240,000 clones, 90% to 95% were seen once, and the ten largest hold around 1.8%. Clinical history reported by participants formed the basis on which cohorts were assigned.

The TCR sequence derives from a young woman who had recovered from COVID-19. The sequenced material came from PBMCs or T cells enriched from blood (not recorded which). V gene TRBV5-8 combines with J gene TRBJ1-2; 8 nucleotides agree with TRBD1. Here the CDR3 DNA reads TGTGCCAGCAGCCCCGGACAGGGTCGACTCTATGGCTACACCTTC. Residues: CASSPGQGRLYGYTF. Together with reference TRBV5-8 and TRBJ1-2, the CDR3 gives the full variable domain: EAGVTQSPTHLIKTRGQQATLRCSPISGHTSVYWYQQALGLGLQFLLWYDEGEERNRGNFPPRFSGRQFPNYSSELNVNALELEDSALYLCASSPGQGRLYGYTFGSGTRLTVV.